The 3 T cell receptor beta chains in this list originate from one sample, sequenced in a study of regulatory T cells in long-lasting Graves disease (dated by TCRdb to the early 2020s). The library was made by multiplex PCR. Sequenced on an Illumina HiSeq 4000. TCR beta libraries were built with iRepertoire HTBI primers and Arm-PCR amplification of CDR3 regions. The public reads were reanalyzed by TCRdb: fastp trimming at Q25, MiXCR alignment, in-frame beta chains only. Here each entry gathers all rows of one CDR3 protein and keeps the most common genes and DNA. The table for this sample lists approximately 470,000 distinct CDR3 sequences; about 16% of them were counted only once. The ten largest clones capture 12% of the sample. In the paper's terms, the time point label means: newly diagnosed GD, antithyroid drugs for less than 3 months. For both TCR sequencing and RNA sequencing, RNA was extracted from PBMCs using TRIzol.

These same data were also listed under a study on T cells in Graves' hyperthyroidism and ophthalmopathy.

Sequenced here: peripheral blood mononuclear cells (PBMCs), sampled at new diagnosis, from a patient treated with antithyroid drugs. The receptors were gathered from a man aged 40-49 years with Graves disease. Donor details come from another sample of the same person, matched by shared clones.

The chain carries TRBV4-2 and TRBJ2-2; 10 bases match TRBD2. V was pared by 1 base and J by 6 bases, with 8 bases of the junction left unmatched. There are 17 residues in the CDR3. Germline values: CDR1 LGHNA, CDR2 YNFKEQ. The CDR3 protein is CASSQGTGTSVSGELFF. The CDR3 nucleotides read TGTGCCAGCAGCCAAGGGACCGGGACTAGCGTGTCCGGGGAGCTGTTTTTT.

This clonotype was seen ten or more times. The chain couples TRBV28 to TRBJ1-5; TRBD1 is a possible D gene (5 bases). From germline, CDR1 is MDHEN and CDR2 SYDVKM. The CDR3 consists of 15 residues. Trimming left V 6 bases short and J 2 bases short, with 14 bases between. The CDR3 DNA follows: TGTGCCAGCAGCCATACGGACACCGGCAATCAGCCCCAGCATTTT. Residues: CASSHTDTGNQPQHF.

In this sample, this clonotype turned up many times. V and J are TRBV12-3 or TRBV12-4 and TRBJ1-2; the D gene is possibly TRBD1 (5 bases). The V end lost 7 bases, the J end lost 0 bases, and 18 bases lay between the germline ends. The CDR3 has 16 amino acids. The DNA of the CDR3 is TGTGCCAGCACCCCGCCCGGGACGGCGGCTAACTATGGCTACACCTTC. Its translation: CASTPPGTAANYGYTF.